This TCR beta chain was found in a study of early stage breast cancer tumors. The table lists this clone with a count of one. TCRdb's copy holds only in-frame clones and misses some; the assay was immunoSEQ multiplex PCR. The sample includes 30,000 or so clones, 72% of them seen just once. V gave up 5 bases and J gave up 4 bases, with 11 bases separating them. This CDR3 comprises 13 residues. Germline V gives CDR1 MNHEY, CDR2 SVGAGI. The receptor was isolated from a person between 45 and 65 years old with breast cancer. The rearrangement joins TRBV6-5 to TRBJ1-2; D unclear. Sequenced: blood. The CDR3, as DNA: TGTGCCAGCAGTAATCGGGGTAGCTATGGCTACACCTTC. It is translated as CASSNRGSYGYTF.